This T cell receptor (beta chain) was observed in a study of blood T cell repertoires in COVID-19. Study-wide background: The United States, Italy and Spain supplied acute and convalescent COVID-19 samples. The analysed material was cDNA or gDNA that came from T cells, B-cell-depleted T cells, or PBMCs.

Per the original methods: Reference gene primer amplification gave estimated nucleated cell counts. TCRdb keeps only in-frame clones here, not all; method: immunoSEQ multiplex PCR. V and J calls and clone size are those listed in that table; D and trimming were worked out from the DNA. The sample records about 130,000 clones, around 80% being singletons. Trimming took off 1 base at V and 7 bases at J, with 13 bases between the two ends. Germline V gene data show CDR1 as SGHAT and CDR2 as FQNNGV. The CDR3 spans 15 residues. Input material: peripheral blood. The chain has TRBV11-2 and TRBJ2-2, with D perhaps matching TRBD2 (6 bases). This TCR was recovered from a man in his 70s with acute or convalescent COVID-19. CDR3 nucleotide sequence: TGTGCCAGCAGCTTAGGCCAGGGAGGTGTCGGGGAGCTGTTTTTT. Protein: CASSLGQGGVGELFF.